This TCR beta chain stems from a study of T cells in Graves' hyperthyroidism and ophthalmopathy. The germline CDR1 and CDR2 sequences are DFQATT and SNEGSKA (reference sequence). V lost 3 bases to trimming and J lost 0 bases, with 12 bases between them. This CDR3 comprises 15 residues. This clonotype was counted ten times or more. TCR beta CDR3 region amplification was performed from RNA transcripts. TCR CDR3 regions were first amplified by RT-PCR with HTBI primers. TCRdb reprocessed the multiplex PCR reads with MiXCR, giving one entry per CDR3 protein. The sample lists roughly 570,000 distinct CDR3 sequences, less than 20% occurring once.

This chain links TRBV20-1 with TRBJ2-1, with D unclear. This clonotype originated in a woman in her twenties or thirties with Graves' hyperthyroidism. The sample consisted of blood. The CDR3 protein is CSASYPGSSYNEQFF. The CDR3, as DNA: TGCAGTGCTAGTTATCCCGGTAGCTCCTACAATGAGCAGTTCTTC.